This paragraph covers one TCR beta chain sequence. Using immunoSEQ multiplex PCR, the repertoire was profiled, and TCRdb retains in-frame clones only, with some absent. The sample consists of roughly 1,100,000 clones, around four fifths of them appearing once. This specimen comes from a study of shared clonotypes between healthy human individuals. The CDR3 consists of 17 residues. CDR1 is MNHEY, CDR2 SMNVEV, per germline (reference sequence). The germline V and J ends were trimmed by 2 bases and 1 base, with 16 bases remaining between them. The specimen was memory CD4+ T cells sorted from blood. Subset in this sample: CD45RA-negative fraction. The gene calls are TRBV27 and TRBJ2-3; D is unclear. This TCR was recovered from a man younger than 30 in good health. The CDR3 protein is CASSLNVRADRTDTQYF. The CDR3 nucleotides are TGTGCCAGCAGTTTAAATGTTAGGGCAGACCGCACAGATACGCAGTATTTT.